The TCR beta chain under discussion was sequenced for a study of blood T cell repertoires in COVID-19. Looking at the study overall: Some COVID-19 samples were acute and others convalescent; all came from the United States, Italy and Spain. The cDNA or gDNA used as material had been derived from T cells, B-cell-depleted T cells, or PBMCs.

Per the original methods: Amplification of reference gene primers provided the estimated nucleated cell counts. The repertoire was sequenced with immunoSEQ multiplex PCR; TCRdb's copy has only in-frame clones and lacks some. V and J calls and clone size are those listed in that table; D and trimming were worked out from the DNA. The table has about 300,000 clones, around 87% seen once; the top ten hold roughly 1.3%. The CDR3 extends over 14 amino acids. V lost 0 bases to trimming and J lost 10 bases; unmatched junction nucleotides: 4. In germline, CDR1 is MGHRA, CDR2 YSYEKL. The TCR originated in a man in his 70s with acute or convalescent COVID-19. V gene TRBV4-1 combines with J gene TRBJ1-5; 9 bases align to TRBD1. The specimen sequenced was peripheral blood. The CDR3, as DNA: TGCGCCAGCAGCCAAGAGGGACAGGGCATTCCCCAGCATTTT. Its protein product is CASSQEGQGIPQHF.